These 15 T cell receptor beta chains share one sample of origin, sequenced in a study of identical twins. TCRdb processed the 5' RACE reads anew with MiXCR; each CDR3 protein has one entry. The sample yields 450,000 or so distinct CDR3 sequences, 14% seen once. These data were also reused for a study on yellow fever vaccine responses in identical twins.

Sequencing used CD4+ T cells sorted from blood. All receptors come from a woman in her late teens or twenties in good health.

DNA for the CDR3: TGCAGTGCTAGAGACCCTAGCGGGAATAAAGAGACCCAGTACTTC. This gives the protein CSARDPSGNKETQYF. This sequence joins TRBV20-1 and TRBJ2-5; the match to TRBD2 covers 9 bases. V lost 0 bases and J lost 3; bases outside the gene matches: 5. CDR3 size: 15 residues. Germline-derived CDR1 and CDR2 are DFQATT and SNEGSKA (reference sequence).

This sequence joins TRBV6-5 and TRBJ1-2; 9 bases agree with TRBD1. The V and J ends lost 2 bases and 7 bases, in that order; junction bases with no gene match: 2. The CDR3 runs 13 residues. Germline CDR1 is MNHEY and CDR2 is SVGAGI. CDR3 sequence: CASSYLDRGGYTF. The CDR3 nucleotides are TGTGCCAGCAGTTACCTGGACAGGGGTGGCTACACCTTC.

In this sample, this clonotype turned up a few times. The chain carries TRBV18 and TRBJ2-3; tentatively, D is TRBD2 (7 bases). V dropped 0 bases and J dropped 9 bases, with 22 bases sitting between them. The CDR3 is made up of 17 amino acids. Germline loops: CDR1 KGHSH, CDR2 LQKENI. CDR3 region: CASSPPLGGPRGETQYF. CDR3 sequence (DNA): TGTGCCAGCTCACCACCCCTGGGGGGGCCCAGGGGAGAAACGCAGTATTTT. Complete variable domain (other parts from reference TRBV18 and TRBJ2-3): NAGVMQNPRHLVRRRGQEARLRCSPMKGHSHVYWYRQLPEEGLKFMVYLQKENIIDESGMPKERFSAEFPKEGPSILRIQQVVRGDSAAYFCASSPPLGGPRGETQYFGPGTRLTVL.

This chain joins TRBV11-2 and TRBJ2-1; no clear D. V was cut by 7 bases and J by 8 bases, with 9 bases left in between. The CDR3 totals 11 residues. Germline values: CDR1 SGHAT, CDR2 FQNNGV. CDR3 region: CASIGRYEQFF. The CDR3 DNA reads TGTGCCAGCATTGGACGGTATGAGCAGTTCTTC.

In its sample, this clonotype was seen a few times. V usage is TRBV5-6 and J usage is TRBJ2-7; TRBD2 is a possible D gene (6 bases). V shed 0 bases and J shed 0 bases, with 13 bases lying between them. CDR3 length: 16 amino acids. The germline CDR1 and CDR2 sequences are SGHDT and YYEEEE. The CDR3 DNA reads TGTGCCAGCAGCTTGGATGGGGACTTATCCTCCTACGAGCAGTACTTC. Translated: CASSLDGDLSSYEQYF. The full variable domain, rest sourced from reference TRBV5-6 and TRBJ2-7, is DAGVTQSPTHLIKTRGQQVTLRCSPKSGHDTVSWYQQALGQGPQFIFQYYEEEERQRGNFPDRFSGHQFPNYSSELNVNALLLGDSALYLCASSLDGDLSSYEQYFGPGTRLTVT.

V gene TRBV3-1 combines with J gene TRBJ2-1, with TRBD2 identical over 13 bases. Trimming cost V 1 base and J 4 bases; bases outside gene matches: 10. The germline gives CDR1 LGHDT, CDR2 YNNKEL (reference sequence). The CDR3 length is 19 residues. This CDR3 is CASSQVQLAGGPWYNEQFF. The CDR3 DNA is TGTGCCAGCAGCCAAGTCCAACTAGCGGGAGGGCCGTGGTACAATGAGCAGTTCTTC.

The rearrangement uses TRBV4-1 and TRBJ2-5; D perhaps matches TRBD2 (5 bases). The CDR3 has 17 amino acids. The V end lost 0 bases, the J end lost 5 bases, and 19 bases lay between the germline ends. Germline V CDR1 and CDR2: MGHRA, YSYEKL. The CDR3 loop reads CASSQDFFSLARETQYF. The CDR3 nucleotides read TGCGCCAGCAGCCAAGATTTTTTTTCGCTAGCTCGGGAGACCCAGTACTTC.

This chain connects TRBV3-1 to TRBJ2-5; the D is unclear. Trimming took off 4 bases at V and 5 bases at J, with 20 bases between the two ends. Germline-derived CDR1 and CDR2 are LGHDT and YNNKEL (reference sequence). The CDR3 has 16 amino acids. The CDR3 sequence is CASSPPVPTSRETQYF. CDR3 nucleotide sequence: TGTGCCAGCAGCCCCCCCGTACCGACCTCCCGGGAGACCCAGTACTTC.

The chain recombines TRBV28 with TRBJ2-1; D remains ambiguous. This CDR3 has 15 amino acids. Germline V gene data show CDR1 as MDHEN and CDR2 as SYDVKM. Trimming pared 2 bases from V and 0 bases from J, leaving 8 bases between. The CDR3 DNA is TGTGCCAGCAGTTTACCCCCCACCTCCTACAATGAGCAGTTCTTC. Protein product: CASSLPPTSYNEQFF.

In its sample, this clonotype was seen many times. The V and J genes are TRBV12-3 or TRBV12-4 and TRBJ2-5; no firm D call. V lost 6 bases and J lost 0, with 17 bases in between. This CDR3 has 16 amino acids. CDR3 coding DNA: TGTGCCAGCAGGGGAATGGGCACGATGTACCAAGAGACCCAGTACTTC. Protein: CASRGMGTMYQETQYF.

The chain combines TRBV29-1 with TRBJ2-1, with 10 nucleotides matching TRBD2. Germline values: CDR1 SQVTM, CDR2 ANQGSEA. The CDR3 covers 14 residues. The J segment lost 9 bases and the V segment lost 4 bases, leaving 9 bases of the junction unmatched. CDR3 protein: CSVVYSGRKIEQFF. Written as DNA, the CDR3 is TGCAGCGTTGTTTATAGCGGGAGGAAGATTGAGCAGTTCTTC.

This clonotype has ten or more counts. The chain links TRBV3-1 to TRBJ2-7; 9 bases line up with TRBD2. Unmatched junction bases numbered 7, after V lost 3 bases and J lost 1 base. This CDR3 is 16 amino acids long. Germline CDR1 and CDR2: LGHDT and YNNKEL (reference sequence). The CDR3 DNA reads as TGTGCCAGCAGCCAGGATCTAGCGGGGCTATCCTACGAGCAGTACTTC. This codes for CASSQDLAGLSYEQYF.

This chain uses TRBV6-4 with TRBJ2-2, with a tentative D call TRBD2 (7 bases). V was shortened by 5 bases and J by 6 bases, with 16 bases between the two germline ends. The CDR3 is made up of 15 amino acids. CDR1 is MRHNA and CDR2 is SNTAGT in the germline V gene. The CDR3 coding sequence is TGTGCCAGCAGTCTCTGGGGGGGGCCTGCCGGGGAGCTGTTTTTT. It yields the protein CASSLWGGPAGELFF.

This clonotype was found a few times. This chain links TRBV6-2 or TRBV6-3 with TRBJ2-1; 11 bases align to TRBD1. The V segment lost 6 bases and the J segment 7 bases; nucleotides outside the gene matches: 8. This CDR3 contains 15 residues. CDR1 is MNHEY, CDR2 SVGEGT, per germline. The CDR3 here is CASRTGTGGRNEQFF. CDR3 sequence (DNA): TGTGCCAGCAGAACCGGGACAGGGGGAAGGAATGAGCAGTTCTTC.

This chain joins TRBV24-1 and TRBJ1-2; 7 nucleotides agree with TRBD1. From germline, CDR1 is KGHDR and CDR2 SFDVKD. V gave up 3 bases and J gave up 4 bases; unmatched junction bases: 7. CDR3 length equals 15 residues. For the CDR3, the DNA is TGTGCCACCAGTGATCCCGCAGGGGGAACCTATGGCTACACCTTC. Protein: CATSDPAGGTYGYTF.